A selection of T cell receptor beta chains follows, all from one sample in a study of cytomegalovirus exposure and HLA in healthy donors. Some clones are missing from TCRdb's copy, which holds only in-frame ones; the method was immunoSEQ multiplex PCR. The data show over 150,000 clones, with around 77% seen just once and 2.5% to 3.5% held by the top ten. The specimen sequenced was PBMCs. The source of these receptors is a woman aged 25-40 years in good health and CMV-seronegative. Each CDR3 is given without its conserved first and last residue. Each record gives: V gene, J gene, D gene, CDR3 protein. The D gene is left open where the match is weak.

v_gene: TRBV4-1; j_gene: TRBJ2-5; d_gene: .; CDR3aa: ASSERGGRRAWETQY
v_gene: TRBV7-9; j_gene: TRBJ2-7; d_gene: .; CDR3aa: ASSLEADTYEQY
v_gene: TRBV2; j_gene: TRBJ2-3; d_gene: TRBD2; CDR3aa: ASSAGLARTDTQY
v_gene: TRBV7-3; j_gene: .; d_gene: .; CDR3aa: ASSFGNTGELF
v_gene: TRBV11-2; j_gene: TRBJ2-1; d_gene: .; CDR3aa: ASRAPRMYKNEQF
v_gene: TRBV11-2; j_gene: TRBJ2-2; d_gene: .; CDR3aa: ASSLLATGELF
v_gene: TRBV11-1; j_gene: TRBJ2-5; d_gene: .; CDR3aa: ASSLRGSETQY
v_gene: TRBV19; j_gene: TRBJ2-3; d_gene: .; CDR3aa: ASSTPGASTDTQY
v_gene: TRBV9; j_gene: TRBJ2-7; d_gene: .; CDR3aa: ASSPEGRLDSEQY
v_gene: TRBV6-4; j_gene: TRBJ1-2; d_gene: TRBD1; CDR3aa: ASRTGQGGNYGYP
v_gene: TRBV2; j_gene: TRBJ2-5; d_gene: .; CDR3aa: ASKQEGLRH
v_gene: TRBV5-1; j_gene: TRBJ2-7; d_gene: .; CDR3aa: ASSLGSGFDEQY
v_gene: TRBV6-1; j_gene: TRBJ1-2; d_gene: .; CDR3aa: ASSLLPQTRGYP
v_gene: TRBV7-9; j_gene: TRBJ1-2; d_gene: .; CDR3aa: ASSREEGGGYT
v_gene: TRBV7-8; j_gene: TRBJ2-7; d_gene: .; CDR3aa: ASSLARVAVYEQY
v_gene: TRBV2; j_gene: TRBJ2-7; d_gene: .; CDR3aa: ASRAGIPTWGYEQY